These 32 T cell receptor beta chains share one sample of origin, sequenced in a study of T-cell reconstitution after alpha-beta-depleted transplantation in children. Unique molecular identifiers were used in preparing the TCRbeta library. TCRdb itself ran the PCR reads through MiXCR, one entry per CDR3 protein. The sample lists around 440,000 distinct CDR3 sequences, over 9.5% occurring once. The starting material was PBMCs, obtained before TCRalphabeta/CD19-depleted stem cell transplant. Every receptor here comes from a child aged 2 to 15 with inherited bone marrow failure, due to receive a stem cell transplant.

This clonotype was observed many times. The gene calls are TRBV29-1 and TRBJ2-7; D assignment may be TRBD1 or TRBD2 (5 bases each). CDR1 is SQVTM and CDR2 is ANQGSEA in the germline V gene. The CDR3 is made up of 13 amino acids. V was trimmed by 2 bases and J by 5 bases, leaving 13 bases between them. CDR3 in DNA: TGCAGCGTTGAAACAGGTGGGGACCACGAGCAGTACTTC. This sequence encodes CSVETGGDHEQYF.

This clonotype was counted ten times or more. The CDR3 DNA is TGTGCCAGCAGTTTGGTGACTCCCTGGACTAGCGGGTACTACGAGCAGTACTTC. Translation: CASSLVTPWTSGYYEQYF. The gene calls are TRBV12-3 or TRBV12-4 and TRBJ2-7; 11 nucleotides agree with TRBD2. Trimming at V came to 3 bases and at J to 3 bases, leaving 13 bases not matched to a gene. This CDR3 spans 18 amino acids.

CDR3 nucleotides: TGTGCCAGCAGCGAGGGCTCTGGAAACACCATATATTTT. The encoded protein is CASSEGSGNTIYF. J is TRBJ1-3 and V is TRBV7-6; D remains ambiguous. Per the germline V gene, CDR1 is SGHVS and CDR2 is FNYEAQ. The CDR3 runs 13 residues. V was trimmed by 5 bases and J by 0 bases, leaving 5 bases between them.

This clonotype was recorded at least ten times. The V and J genes are TRBV12-3 or TRBV12-4 and TRBJ1-4; D is possibly TRBD1 (6 bases). The V gene lost 3 bases and the J gene lost 7 bases, with 12 bases spanning the gap. CDR3 size: 14 residues. CDR3 bases: TGTGCCAGCAGTTTTGGGGGCGCAAGTGAAAAACTGTTTTTT. The encoded protein is CASSFGGASEKLFF.

Comments on this clonotype: A much larger clone is a single base away; this may be a read error. Because the CDR3 is missing its conserved closing phenylalanine or tryptophan, this is likely a read error. The V call is TRBV7-2, the J call TRBJ2-1; D is unclear. V shed 3 bases and J shed 7 bases, with 13 bases lying between them. This CDR3 is 14 amino acids long. The germline V gene has CDR1 SGHTA and CDR2 FQGNSA. The DNA for the CDR3 is TGTGCCAGCAGCTTGACCGGGTCATCAAATGAGCAGTTCTCC. As protein: CASSLTGSSNEQFS.

This clonotype was recorded at least ten times. The V call is TRBV4-3, the J call TRBJ2-1; D gene uncertain. Germline CDR1 reads LGHNA; CDR2 reads YSLEER. The CDR3 loop spans 17 amino acids. Trimming removed 2 bases at V and 9 bases at J, with 23 bases between. The CDR3 loop is CASSQSYLRLLVTEQFF. The DNA for the CDR3 is TGCGCCAGCAGCCAATCCTACCTAAGGTTGCTAGTCACTGAGCAGTTCTTC.

The rearrangement joins TRBV5-4 to TRBJ2-5; D unresolved. V gave up 3 bases and J gave up 4 bases, with 10 bases separating them. CDR1 and CDR2 (germline): SGHNT, YYREEE (reference sequence). The CDR3 extends over 13 amino acids. CDR3 DNA: TGTGCCAGCAGCTCGCCATGGGCAGAGACCCAGTACTTC. Translated, it gives CASSSPWAETQYF.

Many counts were recorded for this clonotype. The gene calls are TRBV27 and TRBJ1-2, with 8 bases lining up with TRBD1. Germline assignment: CDR1 MNHEY and CDR2 SMNVEV (reference sequence). The CDR3 has 14 residues. J lost 5 bases, V lost 3 bases, and 5 bases had no gene match. The CDR3 region is CASSFLGTGYGYTF. CDR3 in DNA: TGTGCCAGCAGTTTCCTCGGGACAGGTTATGGCTACACCTTC.

This clonotype was recorded many times. The CDR3 spells CASSDPPREQYF. The CDR3, as DNA: TGTGCCAGCTCCGACCCGCCGCGGGAGCAGTACTTC. This chain connects TRBV10-3 to TRBJ2-7; the D is unclear. Deletions cut 10 bases from V and 7 bases from J, with 17 bases between. Germline CDR1 is ENHRY and CDR2 is SYGVKD. The CDR3 length is 12 residues.

This clonotype was counted at least ten times. The V call is TRBV4-1, the J call TRBJ2-7, with D perhaps matching TRBD2 (7 bases). The germline CDR1 and CDR2 sequences are MGHRA and YSYEKL. The CDR3 spans 16 residues. The V gene lost 1 base and the J gene lost 0 bases, with 13 bases spanning the gap. This CDR3 is CASSQATGGLSYEQYF. The CDR3 DNA reads as TGCGCCAGCAGCCAAGCGACGGGGGGCCTCTCCTACGAGCAGTACTTC.

This clonotype was detected only a few times. The chain couples TRBV19 to TRBJ2-1; 8 bases line up with TRBD2. J was trimmed by 8 bases and V by 3 bases; bases with no gene match: 15. The CDR3 contains 17 residues. The V gene's germline CDR1 is LNHDA and CDR2 SQIVND (reference sequence). The CDR3 loop reads CASSIFGRAYVGDEQFF. The CDR3 coding sequence is TGTGCCAGTAGTATTTTCGGGAGGGCGTACGTAGGGGATGAGCAGTTCTTC. Full variable domain (remainder filled in from reference TRBV19 and TRBJ2-1): DGGITQSPKYLFRKEGQNVTLSCEQNLNHDAMYWYRQDPGQGLRLIYYSQIVNDFQKGDIAEGYSVSREKKESFPLTVTSAQKNPTAFYLCASSIFGRAYVGDEQFFGPGTRLTVL.

This sequence joins TRBV12-3 or TRBV12-4 and TRBJ1-2, with 8 bases fitting TRBD1. The CDR3 runs to 14 residues. Germline trimming cut 3 bases from V and 2 bases from J; bases unmatched to any gene: 2. CDR3 sequence reads: CASSFQGANYGYTF. In DNA, the CDR3 is TGTGCCAGCAGTTTTCAGGGGGCGAACTATGGCTACACCTTC.

This clonotype was found many times. The chain joins TRBV20-1 to TRBJ2-7, with 8 bases that match TRBD1. The CDR3 extends over 14 amino acids. The J segment lost 5 bases and the V segment lost 6 bases, leaving 12 bases of the junction unmatched. Per germline, CDR1 DFQATT and CDR2 SNEGSKA (reference sequence). The CDR3 coding sequence is TGCAGTGCCCCCCGGACAGGGTACCCAAACGAGCAGTACTTC. This codes for CSAPRTGYPNEQYF.

This clonotype was counted ten times or more. The rearrangement links TRBV7-2 to TRBJ2-2; the D is unclear. The CDR3 sequence is 15 residues long. Germline lookup yields CDR1 SGHTA and CDR2 FQGNSA. The V end lost 2 bases, the J end lost 4 bases, and 11 bases lay between the germline ends. CDR3 in amino acids: CASSLRSATTGELFF. CDR3 DNA: TGTGCCAGCAGCTTAAGGAGCGCCACCACCGGGGAGCTGTTTTTT.

The sample holds many counts of this clonotype. The J gene is TRBJ2-7, the V gene TRBV13, with D possibly being TRBD1 (6 bases). CDR3 length equals 13 residues. CDR1 and CDR2 from the germline V gene are PRHDT and FYEKMQ (reference sequence). The germline V and J ends were trimmed by 0 bases and 6 bases, with 9 bases remaining between them. CDR3 DNA: TGTGCCAGCAGCTTAGGTCCAGGGGCCGAGCAGTACTTC. Its translation is CASSLGPGAEQYF.

This clonotype was counted between two and nine times. J is TRBJ2-5 and V is TRBV6-1; 8 bases map to TRBD2. This CDR3 region has 13 residues. From germline, CDR1 is MNHNS and CDR2 SASEGT. The trim removed 5 bases at V and 7 bases at J, leaving 6 bases unmatched. CDR3 sequence: CASSLSGSGTQYF. CDR3 coding DNA: TGTGCCAGCAGTCTGAGCGGGAGTGGGACCCAGTACTTC.

In this sample, this clonotype turned up many times. The chain employs TRBV2 and TRBJ2-2, with unresolved D. Trimming shortened V by 6 bases and J by 5 bases, and 10 bases separated the two germline ends. In germline, CDR1 is SNHLY, CDR2 FYNNEI. The CDR3 loop spans 13 amino acids. The CDR3 region has the DNA TGTGCCAGCAGGAGAGACACAACCGGGGAGCTGTTTTTT. Its translation: CASRRDTTGELFF.

This clonotype was detected ten times or more. This chain joins TRBV6-2 or TRBV6-3 and TRBJ1-4; D gene ambiguous. V was pared by 8 bases and J by 3 bases, with 13 bases between. Per germline, CDR1 MNHEY and CDR2 SVGEGT. CDR3 size: 14 residues. This CDR3 reads CASRKFAANEKLFF. CDR3 bases: TGTGCCAGCCGAAAGTTCGCGGCTAATGAAAAACTGTTTTTT.

The chain couples TRBV11-2 to TRBJ1-3; unclear D gene. Germline-derived CDR1 and CDR2 are SGHAT and FQNNGV. Trimming removed 3 bases from V and 5 bases from J, with 17 bases in between. The CDR3 runs to 16 residues. CDR3 residues: CASSLSFGPSRNTIYF. The DNA of the CDR3 is TGTGCCAGCAGCTTGTCTTTCGGTCCATCTAGAAACACCATATATTTT.

This clonotype was observed many times. The chain employs TRBV27 and TRBJ2-3; maybe TRBD2 (5 bases). V dropped 11 bases and J dropped 0 bases, with 12 bases sitting between them. This CDR3 is 13 amino acids long. Germline V gene data show CDR1 as MNHEY and CDR2 as SMNVEV (reference sequence). The CDR3 sequence: CAAGVTSTDTQYF. DNA for the CDR3: TGTGCCGCCGGGGTTACTAGCACAGATACGCAGTATTTT.

This clonotype showed up many times. This sequence joins TRBV12-3 or TRBV12-4 and TRBJ1-2, with D hard to call. The germline V and J ends were trimmed by 1 base and 8 bases, with 8 bases remaining between them. The CDR3 covers 12 residues. Written as DNA, the CDR3 is TGTGCCAGCAGTTTAGTTCCGGGCGGCTACACCTTC. It translates to CASSLVPGGYTF.

This clonotype was recorded many times. This rearrangement joins TRBV6-2 or TRBV6-3 to TRBJ2-5, with 11 nucleotides matching TRBD2. CDR1 MNHEY and CDR2 SVGEGT come from the germline V gene. This CDR3 contains 15 residues. V lost 5 bases, J lost 2 bases, and 4 bases stayed unmatched. This chain's CDR3 is CASSKGLADQETQYF. The CDR3 bases are TGTGCCAGCAGTAAGGGACTAGCGGATCAAGAGACCCAGTACTTC.

This clonotype turned up a few times. The V and J genes are TRBV11-1 and TRBJ1-1; D not resolved. This CDR3 is 20 amino acids long. Germline V gene data show CDR1 as SGHAT and CDR2 as FQDESV (reference sequence). Between the trimmed V and J ends, which lost 5 bases and 4 bases, there was a span of 32 bases. The CDR3 sequence is CASSRIVARSEDTMSTEAFF. The CDR3 DNA is TGTGCCAGCAGCCGCATAGTCGCCCGTTCAGAGGATACGATGAGCACTGAAGCTTTCTTT.

The sample holds a few counts of this clonotype. The V call is TRBV18, the J call TRBJ2-7; maybe TRBD1 (6 bases). Germline CDR1 KGHSH, CDR2 LQKENI. Deletions cut 3 bases from V and 6 bases from J, with 21 bases between. This CDR3 is built from 16 residues. In nucleotides, the CDR3 is TGTGCCAGCTCACCTTCACCGGGACACCAGGCTGGCGAGCAGTACTTC. Its translation: CASSPSPGHQAGEQYF.

This clonotype occurred a few times. The chain carries TRBV20-1 and TRBJ1-2, with D tentatively TRBD1 (6 bases). The CDR3 sequence is 17 residues long. The V and J ends lost 0 bases and 4 bases respectively, with 21 bases between them. Germline V lookup: CDR1 DFQATT, CDR2 SNEGSKA (reference sequence). Here the CDR3 reads CSARDARGSPRGYGYTF. The CDR3 DNA is TGCAGTGCTAGAGATGCCAGGGGAAGTCCTAGGGGCTATGGCTACACCTTC.

This clonotype was counted at least ten times. The chain links TRBV4-3 to TRBJ2-7; the D call may be TRBD1 or TRBD2 (5 bases each). The CDR3 loop spans 15 amino acids. V lost 0 bases, J lost 2 bases, and 11 bases lay in between. Per germline, CDR1 LGHNA and CDR2 YSLEER. The CDR3 DNA reads as TGCGCCAGCAGCCAAGATTTCGGGACCACCTACGAGCAGTACTTC. Residues: CASSQDFGTTYEQYF.

This clonotype was recorded only once. V is TRBV18 and J is TRBJ2-1; 9 bases line up with TRBD1. CDR1 and CDR2 (germline): KGHSH, LQKENI. This CDR3 is 16 amino acids long. Trimming cost V 3 bases and J 2 bases; bases outside gene matches: 5. The DNA of the CDR3 is TGTGCCAGCTCACCGTGGACAGGGGCTACCTACAATGAGCAGTTCTTC. It codes for CASSPWTGATYNEQFF.

Ten or more counts support this clonotype. This sequence joins TRBV10-3 and TRBJ2-7; TRBD2 might be the D (6 bases). CDR3 length: 13 residues. Germline loops: CDR1 ENHRY, CDR2 SYGVKD. V shed 10 bases and J shed 6 bases, with 19 bases lying between them. The DNA for the CDR3 is TGTGCCACCCATCAAGAGGAGGGCCGCGAGCAGTACTTC. It is translated as CATHQEEGREQYF.

This clonotype was observed a handful of times. The chain is built from TRBV24-1 and TRBJ2-2, with D perhaps TRBD2 (6 bases). This CDR3 comprises 14 residues. V gave up 6 bases and J gave up 4 bases, with 11 bases separating them. The germline V gene has CDR1 KGHDR and CDR2 SFDVKD. The CDR3 region is CATSMTGSTGELFF. The CDR3 DNA sequence: TGTGCCACCAGTATGACCGGGAGCACCGGGGAGCTGTTTTTT.

This clonotype was counted at least ten times. This chain joins TRBV4-3 and TRBJ2-7; tentatively, D is TRBD2 (6 bases). Germline V gene data show CDR1 as LGHNA and CDR2 as YSLEER. V lost 1 base and J lost 7, with 20 bases in between. This CDR3 has 16 amino acids. The CDR3 here is CASSQGQSGGPWEQYF. The CDR3 bases are TGCGCCAGCAGCCAAGGGCAAAGTGGAGGGCCCTGGGAGCAGTACTTC.

This clonotype was picked up many times. The genes are TRBV11-2 and TRBJ2-1; D gene ambiguous. Trimming removed 7 bases from V and 5 bases from J, with 6 bases in between. The CDR3 contains 11 residues. Germline V gene sequence: CDR1 SGHAT, CDR2 FQNNGV. The CDR3: CASTPDNEQFF. CDR3 sequence (DNA): TGTGCCAGCACGCCGGACAATGAGCAGTTCTTC.

The chain couples TRBV7-9 to TRBJ2-2, with a tentative D call TRBD1 (5 bases). V was shortened by 7 bases and J by 0 bases, with 12 bases between the two germline ends. CDR1 and CDR2 from the germline V gene are SEHNR and FQNEAQ (reference sequence). The CDR3 spans 15 residues. CDR3 residues: CASNSARANTGELFF. The DNA for the CDR3 is TGTGCCAGCAACTCGGCCAGGGCGAACACCGGGGAGCTGTTTTTT.